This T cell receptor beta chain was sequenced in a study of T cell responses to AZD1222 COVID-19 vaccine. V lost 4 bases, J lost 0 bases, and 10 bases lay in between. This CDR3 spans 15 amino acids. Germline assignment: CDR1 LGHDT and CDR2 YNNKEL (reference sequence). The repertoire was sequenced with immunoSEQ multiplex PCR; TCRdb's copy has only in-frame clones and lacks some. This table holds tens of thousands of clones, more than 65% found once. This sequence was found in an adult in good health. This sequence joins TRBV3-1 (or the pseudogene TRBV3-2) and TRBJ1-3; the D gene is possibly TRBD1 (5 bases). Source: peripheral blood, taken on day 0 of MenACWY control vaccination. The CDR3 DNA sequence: TGTGCCAGCAGCCCCGACAGTTTCTCTGGAAACACCATATATTTT. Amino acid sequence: CASSPDSFSGNTIYF.